This T cell receptor (beta chain) is from a study of response to subunit inactivated influenza vaccine. General study findings and limits: Only a handful of new T cells, the authors suggested, are recruited with each seasonal influenza vaccination.

TCRdb passed the RT-PCR reads through MiXCR, listing each CDR3 protein once. Among fewer than 250,000 distinct CDR3 sequences listed, 13% to 15% were seen once. In this sample, this clonotype turned up many times. Its antigen is still unknown. Germline CDR1 SGHKS, CDR2 YYEKEE (reference sequence). V was pared by 1 base and J by 9 bases, with 17 bases between. The CDR3 spans 15 residues. The V and J genes are TRBV5-5 and TRBJ2-1; D unresolved. The source was CD8+ T cells sorted from PBMCs, collected roughly 5 days after vaccination. This TCR was sampled from a man aged 50 or older who received an inactivated influenza vaccine. DNA of the CDR3: TGTGCCAGCAGCTTGTCCCTGGACCCTACAATTGAGCAGTTCTTC. It encodes CASSLSLDPTIEQFF.